This paragraph covers one T cell receptor beta chain sequence. This clone was seen ten or more times. The antigen this receptor binds is unknown. No much larger clonotype is one base removed from it; base qualities were not supplied. Before undergoing thyroid surgery, none of the patients had been given any kind of treatment. Using T-cell receptor beta sequencing, the researchers looked back retrospectively at clinical samples from patients, gathered between about 2012 and 2019. This record belongs to a study of metastatic and nonmetastatic thyroid tumors (dated by TCRdb to the early 2020s). With regard to the full study: Repertoires were compared across peripheral blood and tumor or nodule tissue samples from malignant and benign thyroid patients. Findings and caveats that apply to the study as a whole: In both blood and tumor samples, malignant tumors were reported to have significantly higher TCR beta diversity than benign nodules.

Reading from cysteine to phenylalanine, the CDR3 counts 15 amino acids. The retained sequence is limited to the CDR3, 45 bases, with the frame set at the first base. Reading the germline V gene gives CDR1 SGHTA and CDR2 FQGNSA. At the junction V is shortened by 2 bases and J by 4 bases, with 11 bases in between. The library was obtained by PCR. TCRdb shows the sequencer as Illumina HiSeq 4000. High-throughput sequencing was used to profile the CDR3 region of the TCR beta-chain in every patient. The paper's processing steps were these. Drawing on CDR3 differences between clinicopathological groups, the researchers built a classifier meant to tell apart patients with distant-metastatic papillary thyroid cancer. To measure repertoire diversity the researchers used the Shannon index, while the Morisita-Horn index served to gauge how similar the tumor and blood repertoires were. TCRdb ran its own pipeline on the public reads, namely fastp trimming at Q25 and MiXCR clone calling, and kept in-frame beta chains. These V and J calls derive from TCRdb rather than the authors' analysis. Across this sample there are more than 25,000 clones, with around 25% seen only once. The ten largest clones take up around 5.5% of the sample.

The source is a female donor with papillary thyroid cancer or a benign thyroid nodule (not recorded which). Some clones in this sample may be carry-over from other donors' samples. The chain couples TRBV7-2 to TRBJ2-2; a weak D assignment points to TRBD1 (6 bases agree). The sequencing sample was made of blood. The CDR3 is CASSLPRGATGELFF. The DNA sequence is TGTGCCAGCAGCTTACCCAGGGGTGCCACCGGGGAGCTGTTTTTT.